The rows below give T cell receptor beta chains drawn from one sample of a study of cytomegalovirus exposure and HLA in healthy donors. Libraries were prepared by immunoSEQ multiplex PCR; TCRdb keeps only in-frame clonotypes and omits some of them. The sample lists some 85,000 clones, around 77% occurring once. The material sequenced was PBMCs. The source of these receptors is a man aged 30 to 39 in good health and CMV-seronegative. Each CDR3 is given with its conserved first and last residue. Fields, in order: D gene, clone size, V gene, J gene, CDR3 DNA, CDR3 protein. D genes are given only for firm matches. The size field is filled for only some rows; it gives once, few, many or a size class.

TRBD1	-	TRBV29-1	TRBJ1-1	TGCAGCGTAAGACAGGGAGGCACTGAAGCTTTCTTT	CSVRQGGTEAFF
TRBD2	-	TRBV19	TRBJ2-3	TGTGCCAGTAAAGCTAGCGGGGGAACAGATACGCAGTATTTT	CASKASGGTDTQYF
TRBD2	once	TRBV5-6	TRBJ2-3	TGTGCCAGCAGTCTAGCGGCCGATACGCAGTATTTT	CASSLAADTQYF
TRBD1	-	TRBV7-2	TRBJ1-1	TGTGCCAGCAGCAGGCGGACAGGCAGTAACACTGAAGCTTTCTTT	CASSRRTGSNTEAFF
-	-	TRBV4-3	TRBJ1-2	TGCGCCAGCAGCCAAGAAGCCACGGCTAACTATGGCTACACCTTC	CASSQEATANYGYTF
TRBD2	-	TRBV11-2	TRBJ2-7	TGTGCCAGCAGCTTAGTGGCTAGCGGCCACTACGAGCAGTACTTC	CASSLVASGHYEQYF
TRBD1	once	TRBV27	TRBJ2-7	TGTGCCAGCAGCCCGGGACAGGGATTGACCGAGCAGTACTTC	CASSPGQGLTEQYF
TRBD2	-	TRBV5-1	TRBJ2-7	TGCGCCAGCAAGCGGGAGACGGCATACGAGCAGTACTTC	CASKRETAYEQYF
-	once	TRBV19	TRBJ2-1	TGTGCCAGTAGTAACCTAGCCCAGGATGAGCAGTTCTTC	CASSNLAQDEQFF
TRBD1	few	TRBV7-2	TRBJ2-2	TGTGCCAGCAGCTTACAGGGGGCGAACACCGGGGAGCTGTTTTTT	CASSLQGANTGELFF
TRBD2	-	TRBV14	TRBJ2-5	TGTGCCAGCAGCCAGGGACTAGCGGGGACCCAGTACTTC	CASSQGLAGTQYF
-	-	TRBV7-9	TRBJ2-7	TGTGCCAGCAGCTCGGACTATCGCGAGCAGTACTTC	CASSSDYREQYF
TRBD1	-	TRBV5-8	TRBJ1-2	TGTGCCAGCAGTTTCCGGGACAGGGTAGATGGCTACACCTTC	CASSFRDRVDGYTF
-	-	TRBV5-6	TRBJ1-2	TGTGCCAGCAGCTTGAATTATATCAGGGTGAATGGCTACACCTTC	CASSLNYIRVNGYTF